This is a list of T cell receptor beta chains from one sample in a study of T-cell reconstitution after alpha-beta-depleted transplantation in children. A single record per CDR3 protein comes from TCRdb applying MiXCR to the PCR reads. This table has 97,000 or so distinct CDR3 sequences, 4.5% to 7.5% appearing once. The sequencing used PBMCs, mostly from graft donor cells, collected 60 days after TCRalphabeta/CD19-depleted stem cell transplant. The receptor source for this set is a female patient younger than 10 who had a stem cell transplant for Fanconi anemia, so the T cells may come from the graft donor. Each CDR3 is given without its conserved first and last residue.

v_call: TRBV28
cdr3_aa: ASRPAGLAPTDTQY

v_call: TRBV7-3
cdr3_aa: ASSLTLGLAGYNEQF

v_call: TRBV3-1
cdr3_aa: ASSRGQGGNTIY

v_call: TRBV5-1
cdr3_aa: ASSQGSNTEAF

v_call: TRBV20-1
cdr3_aa: SAIKGNLAQATNEKLF

v_call: TRBV12-3/TRBV12-4
cdr3_aa: ASSASGRSSYEQY

v_call: TRBV20-1
cdr3_aa: SASRGPGTQY

v_call: TRBV3-1
cdr3_aa: ASSQARQGPKQETQY

v_call: TRBV6-1
cdr3_aa: ASSRTLGGTDTQY

v_call: TRBV7-3
cdr3_aa: ASSSTYTDTQY

v_call: TRBV4-1
cdr3_aa: ASSPQGALAYEQY

v_call: TRBV5-1
cdr3_aa: ASSLATTVVYNEQF

v_call: TRBV19
cdr3_aa: ASSIWQANTEAF